This T cell receptor (beta chain) was identified in a study of regulatory T cells in long-lasting Graves disease. Investigators prepared the TCR beta libraries by applying iRepertoire HTBI primers and Arm-PCR of CDR3 regions. In TCRdb, the multiplex PCR reads were re-called with MiXCR into one record per CDR3 protein. Of 300,000 to 400,000 distinct CDR3 sequences in the sample, 15% to 20% were seen once. The sample's time point: newly diagnosed GD, antithyroid drugs for less than 3 months. The TCR library used RNA extracted from PBMCs. CDR3 size: 15 residues. Germline assignment: CDR1 MDHEN and CDR2 SYDVKM. J was trimmed by 4 bases and V by 0 bases; bases with no gene match: 5.

The V gene is TRBV28, the J gene TRBJ2-7; 8 nucleotides match TRBD2. The sequence came from a female donor with Graves disease. This sample comprised peripheral blood mononuclear cells (PBMCs), obtained at new diagnosis, from a patient treated with antithyroid drugs. CDR3: CASSLWGSGSYEQYF. The CDR3, as DNA: TGTGCCAGCAGTTTATGGGGCAGCGGGAGTTACGAGCAGTACTTC.